The 16 T cell receptor beta chains below come from one sample, sequenced in a study of CXCR3-negative and CXCR3-positive naive CD8 T cells. Each TRB cDNA library was prepared by 5' RACE (with UMI labels). TCRdb reanalyzed the 5' RACE reads, giving one entry per CDR3 protein sequence and no DNA. The sample table sets out 100,000 to 150,000 distinct CDR3 sequences. The sample consisted of naive CXCR3- CD8+ T cells from blood. Subset in this sample: CD45RO-CCR7+CD27+CD95- naive CD8+ T cells lacking CXCR3 (TNR3-). The receptors shown here come from a human donor in good health. Some clones in this sample may be carry-over from other donors' samples.

The J gene is TRBJ2-3, the V gene TRBV27. This CDR3 has 13 amino acids. Looked up from germline, CDR1 is MNHEY and CDR2 is SMNVEV (reference sequence). CDR3 region: CASRTRSGDTQYF.

The rearrangement uses TRBV5-1 and TRBJ1-2. Germline V gene lookup returns CDR1 SGHRS and CDR2 YFSETQ. The CDR3 is 15 amino acids. The CDR3 region is CASSSGLGNNYGYTF.

The V gene is TRBV5-1, the J gene TRBJ2-7; TCRdb calls TRBD1, which cannot be checked without DNA. The germline V gene has CDR1 SGHRS and CDR2 YFSETQ. The CDR3 runs 14 residues. The CDR3: CASRIGTASYEQYF.

The rearrangement uses TRBV29-1 and TRBJ2-7; the D gene TCRdb calls, TRBD2, cannot be checked with no DNA. Germline V gene sequence: CDR1 SQVTM, CDR2 ANQGSEA. The CDR3 length is 14 residues. CDR3 region: CSVLGLAETYEQYF.

The chain links TRBV6-2 or TRBV6-3 to TRBJ2-1; TCRdb lists TRBD1, though no DNA is available to test this call. CDR1 MNHEY and CDR2 SVGEGT come from the germline V gene. This CDR3 comprises 13 residues. CDR3 in amino acids: CASSSWSGNEQFF.

This chain links TRBV7-9 with TRBJ2-5. CDR3 size: 13 residues. From germline, CDR1 is SEHNR and CDR2 FQNEAQ (reference sequence). CDR3 protein: CASSLATPETQYF.

The chain links TRBV7-6 to TRBJ1-1; checking the TCRdb D call of TRBD1 is not possible without DNA. Germline CDR1 and CDR2: SGHVS and FNYEAQ. This CDR3 comprises 16 residues. CDR3 sequence reads: CASSQGQGEVNTEAFF.

The chain has TRBV29-1 and TRBJ2-7; TCRdb picks TRBD1, but there is no DNA to check that call. CDR1 is SQVTM, CDR2 ANQGSEA, per germline. This CDR3 is built from 13 residues. CDR3 amino acids: CSVGQGVSYEQYF.

The J gene is TRBJ2-7, the V gene TRBV14. CDR3 size: 13 residues. The germline V gene encodes CDR1 SGHDN and CDR2 FVKESK. CDR3 in amino acids: CASSLHPASEQYF.

The V gene is TRBV20-1, the J gene TRBJ2-7. The V gene's germline CDR1 is DFQATT and CDR2 SNEGSKA (reference sequence). The CDR3 length is 13 residues. The CDR3 is CSARSVASYEQYF.

V gene TRBV12-3 or TRBV12-4 combines with J gene TRBJ1-2. The CDR3 loop spans 14 amino acids. CDR3 sequence: CASSSGLTLGGYTF.

The rearrangement links TRBV28 to TRBJ2-4; TCRdb returns TRBD1, unconfirmable since there is no DNA. The CDR3 has 17 residues. Per the germline V gene, CDR1 is MDHEN and CDR2 is SYDVKM. The CDR3 is CASRSTTAFLGKNIQYF.

The chain uses TRBV19 and TRBJ2-7; TCRdb lists TRBD1, though no DNA is available to test this call. The CDR3 is made up of 16 amino acids. From germline, CDR1 is LNHDA and CDR2 SQIVND (reference sequence). The CDR3 spells CASSAAGTGDFYEQYF.

The chain is built from TRBV28 and TRBJ1-1. The V gene's germline CDR1 is MDHEN and CDR2 SYDVKM. There are 16 residues in the CDR3. CDR3 residues: CASSTPGLGPGTEAFF.

The V and J genes are TRBV12-2 and TRBJ2-2; without DNA, the TCRdb call of TRBD1 cannot be checked. TRBV12-2 is a listed pseudogene. CDR3 length equals 14 residues. CDR3 sequence reads: CASRRDRVTGELFF.

The chain employs TRBV7-8 and TRBJ2-6; with no DNA, the TCRdb D assignment of TRBD1 cannot be verified. CDR1 SGHVS and CDR2 FQNEAQ come from the germline V gene. CDR3 length equals 15 residues. This CDR3 is CASLGRPSGANVLTF.